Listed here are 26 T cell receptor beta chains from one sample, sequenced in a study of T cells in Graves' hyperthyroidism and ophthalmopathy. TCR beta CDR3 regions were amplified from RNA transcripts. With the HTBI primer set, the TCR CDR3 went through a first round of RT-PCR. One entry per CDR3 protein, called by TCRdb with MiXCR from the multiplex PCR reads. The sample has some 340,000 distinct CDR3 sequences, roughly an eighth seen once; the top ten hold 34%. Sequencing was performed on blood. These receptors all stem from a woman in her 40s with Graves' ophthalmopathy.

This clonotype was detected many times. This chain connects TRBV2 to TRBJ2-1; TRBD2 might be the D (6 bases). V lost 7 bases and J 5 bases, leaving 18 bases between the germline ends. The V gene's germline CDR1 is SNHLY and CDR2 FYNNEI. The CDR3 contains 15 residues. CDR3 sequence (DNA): TGTGCCAGCACCCGAGCCGGGACTCTCAACAATGAGCAGTTCTTC. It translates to CASTRAGTLNNEQFF.

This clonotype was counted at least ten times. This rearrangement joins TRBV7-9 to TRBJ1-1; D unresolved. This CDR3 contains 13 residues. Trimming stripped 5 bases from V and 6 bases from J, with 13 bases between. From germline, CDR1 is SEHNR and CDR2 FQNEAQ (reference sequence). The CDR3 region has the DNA TGTGCCAGCAGCCCGTCGGAGATCCCTGAAGCTTTCTTT. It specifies CASSPSEIPEAFF.

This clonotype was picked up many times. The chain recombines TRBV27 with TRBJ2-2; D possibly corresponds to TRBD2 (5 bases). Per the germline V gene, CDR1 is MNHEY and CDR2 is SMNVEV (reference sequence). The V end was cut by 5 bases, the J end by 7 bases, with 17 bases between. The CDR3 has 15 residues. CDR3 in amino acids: CASSAAVLVLGELFF. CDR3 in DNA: TGTGCCAGCAGTGCCGCAGTACTAGTCCTCGGGGAGCTGTTTTTT.

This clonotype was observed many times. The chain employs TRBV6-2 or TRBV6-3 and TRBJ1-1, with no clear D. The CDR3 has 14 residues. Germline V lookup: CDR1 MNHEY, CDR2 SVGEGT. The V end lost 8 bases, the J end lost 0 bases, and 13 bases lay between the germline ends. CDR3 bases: TGTGCCAGCTGCGTATGGGGAATGAACACTGAAGCTTTCTTT. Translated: CASCVWGMNTEAFF.

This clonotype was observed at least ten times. The CDR3 DNA is TGCAGTGCGGGGCCGGGACAGGAAGAGACCCAGTACTTC. Translation gives CSAGPGQEETQYF. The chain has TRBV20-1 and TRBJ2-5; 8 bases align to TRBD1. Trimming at V came to 6 bases and at J to 3 bases, leaving 6 bases not matched to a gene. Germline lookup yields CDR1 DFQATT and CDR2 SNEGSKA (reference sequence). The CDR3 covers 13 residues.

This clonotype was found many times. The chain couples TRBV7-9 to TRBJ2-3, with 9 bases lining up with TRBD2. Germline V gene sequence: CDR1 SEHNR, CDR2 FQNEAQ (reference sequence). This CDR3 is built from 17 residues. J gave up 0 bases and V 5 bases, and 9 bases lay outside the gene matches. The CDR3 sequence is CASSLGLAKPSTDTQYF. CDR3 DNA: TGTGCCAGCAGCCTCGGACTAGCGAAACCTAGCACAGATACGCAGTATTTT.

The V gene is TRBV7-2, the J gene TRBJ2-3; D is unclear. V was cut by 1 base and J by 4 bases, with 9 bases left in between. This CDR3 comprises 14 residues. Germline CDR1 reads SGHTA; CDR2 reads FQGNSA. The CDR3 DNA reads TGTGCCAGCAGCTTAGTAGTTAGGGCAGATACGCAGTATTTT. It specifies CASSLVVRADTQYF.

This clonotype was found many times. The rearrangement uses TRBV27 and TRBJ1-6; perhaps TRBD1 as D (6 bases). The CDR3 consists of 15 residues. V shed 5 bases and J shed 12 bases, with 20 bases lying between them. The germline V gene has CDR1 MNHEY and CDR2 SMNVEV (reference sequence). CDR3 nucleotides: TGTGCCAGCAGTCAGCGGACAGCCCCGTTTGGACCCCTCCACTTT. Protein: CASSQRTAPFGPLHF.

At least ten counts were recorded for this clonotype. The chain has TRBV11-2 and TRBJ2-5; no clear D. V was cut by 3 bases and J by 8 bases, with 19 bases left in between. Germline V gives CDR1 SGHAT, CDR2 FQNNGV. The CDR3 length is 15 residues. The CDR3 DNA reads TGTGCCAGCAGCTTCTCCCCCGGCGAACGTCATACCCAGTACTTC. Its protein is CASSFSPGERHTQYF.

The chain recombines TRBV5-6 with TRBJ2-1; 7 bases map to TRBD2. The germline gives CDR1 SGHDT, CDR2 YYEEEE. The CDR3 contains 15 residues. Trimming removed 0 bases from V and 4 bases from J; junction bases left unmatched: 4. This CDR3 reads CASSLGGGPYNEQFF. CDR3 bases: TGTGCCAGCAGCTTGGGCGGGGGTCCATACAATGAGCAGTTCTTC. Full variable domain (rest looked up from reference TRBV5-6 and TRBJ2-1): DAGVTQSPTHLIKTRGQQVTLRCSPKSGHDTVSWYQQALGQGPQFIFQYYEEEERQRGNFPDRFSGHQFPNYSSELNVNALLLGDSALYLCASSLGGGPYNEQFFGPGTRLTVL.

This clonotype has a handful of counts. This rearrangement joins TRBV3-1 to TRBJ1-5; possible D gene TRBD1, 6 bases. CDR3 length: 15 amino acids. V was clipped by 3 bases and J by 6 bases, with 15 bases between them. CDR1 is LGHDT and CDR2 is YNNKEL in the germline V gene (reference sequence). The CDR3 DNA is TGTGCCAGCAGCCAGGGGCAGGGGAAGGGTCAGCCCCAGCATTTT. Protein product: CASSQGQGKGQPQHF.

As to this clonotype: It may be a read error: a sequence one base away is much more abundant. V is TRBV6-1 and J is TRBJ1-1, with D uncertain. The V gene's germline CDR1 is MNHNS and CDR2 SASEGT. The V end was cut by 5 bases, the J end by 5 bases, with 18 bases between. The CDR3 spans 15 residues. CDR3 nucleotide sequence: TGTGCCAGCAGTCTAGCGGGCACGAGTAGGACTGAAGCTTTCTTT. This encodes CASSLAGTSRTEAFF.

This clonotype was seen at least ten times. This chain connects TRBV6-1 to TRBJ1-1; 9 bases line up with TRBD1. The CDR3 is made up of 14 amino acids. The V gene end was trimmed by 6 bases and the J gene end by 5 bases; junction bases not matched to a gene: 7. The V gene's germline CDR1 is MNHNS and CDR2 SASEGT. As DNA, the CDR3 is TGTGCCAGCAGCAAACAGGGGGCGCAAACTGAAGCTTTCTTT. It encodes CASSKQGAQTEAFF.

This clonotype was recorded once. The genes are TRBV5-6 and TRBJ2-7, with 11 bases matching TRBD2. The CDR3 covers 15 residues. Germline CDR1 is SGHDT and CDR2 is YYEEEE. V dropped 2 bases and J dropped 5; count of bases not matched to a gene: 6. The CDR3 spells CASSFQTSGSNEQYF. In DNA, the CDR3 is TGTGCCAGCAGCTTTCAAACTAGCGGGAGTAACGAGCAGTACTTC.

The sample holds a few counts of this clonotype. The CDR3 sequence is CASSLGLRRGNQPQHF. The CDR3 DNA follows: TGTGCCAGCAGCTTGGGTCTTCGGCGGGGCAATCAGCCCCAGCATTTT. The chain carries TRBV5-5 and TRBJ1-5, with D hard to call. This CDR3 spans 16 amino acids. Trimming cost V 0 bases and J 2 bases, with 12 bases left between them. CDR1 is SGHKS and CDR2 is YYEKEE in the germline V gene (reference sequence).

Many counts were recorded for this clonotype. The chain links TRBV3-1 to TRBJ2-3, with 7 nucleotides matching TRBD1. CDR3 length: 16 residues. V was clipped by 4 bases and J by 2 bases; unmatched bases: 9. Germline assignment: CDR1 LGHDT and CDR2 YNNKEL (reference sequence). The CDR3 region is CASSLYLGQPTDTQYF. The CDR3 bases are TGTGCCAGCAGCCTTTACTTGGGACAGCCCACAGATACGCAGTATTTT.

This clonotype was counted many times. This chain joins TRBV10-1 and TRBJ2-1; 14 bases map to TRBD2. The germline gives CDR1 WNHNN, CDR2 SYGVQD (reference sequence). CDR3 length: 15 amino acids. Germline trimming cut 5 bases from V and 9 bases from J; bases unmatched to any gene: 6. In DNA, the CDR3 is TGCGCCAGCAGTCGCGGGACTAGCGGGAGTGGTGAGCAGTTCTTC. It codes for CASSRGTSGSGEQFF.

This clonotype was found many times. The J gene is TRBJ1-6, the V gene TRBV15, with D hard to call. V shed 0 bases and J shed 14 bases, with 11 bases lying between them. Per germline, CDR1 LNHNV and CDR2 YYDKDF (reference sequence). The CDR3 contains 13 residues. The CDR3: CATSRDPGHTLHF. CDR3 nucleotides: TGTGCCACCAGCAGAGATCCTGGTCATACCCTCCACTTT.

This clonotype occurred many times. The CDR3 DNA reads as TGTGCCAGCAGGGACAGGGGTGTTGGCACTGAAGCTTTCTTT. Its translation is CASRDRGVGTEAFF. J is TRBJ1-1 and V is TRBV11-2; TRBD1 matches at 9 bases. The junction had 6 bases not matched to a gene; V was cut back by 6 bases and J by 4 bases. The length of the CDR3 is 14 residues. Germline CDR1 is SGHAT and CDR2 is FQNNGV.

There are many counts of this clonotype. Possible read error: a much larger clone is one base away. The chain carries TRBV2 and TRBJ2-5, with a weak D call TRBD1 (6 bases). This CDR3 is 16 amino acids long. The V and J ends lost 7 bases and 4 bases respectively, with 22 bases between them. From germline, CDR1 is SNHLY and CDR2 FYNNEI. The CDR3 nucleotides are TGTGCCAGCAAGAACTGGGGGCAGGGTGGTATAGAGACCCAGTACTTC. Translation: CASKNWGQGGIETQYF.

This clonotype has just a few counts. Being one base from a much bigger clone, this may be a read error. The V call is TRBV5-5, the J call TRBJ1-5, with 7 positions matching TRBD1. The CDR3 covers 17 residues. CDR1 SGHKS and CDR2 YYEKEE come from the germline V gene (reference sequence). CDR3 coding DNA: TGTGCCAGCAGCCTGGAAGACAGGGTTGCACGGAATCGGCCCCAGCATTTT. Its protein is CASSLEDRVARNRPQHF.

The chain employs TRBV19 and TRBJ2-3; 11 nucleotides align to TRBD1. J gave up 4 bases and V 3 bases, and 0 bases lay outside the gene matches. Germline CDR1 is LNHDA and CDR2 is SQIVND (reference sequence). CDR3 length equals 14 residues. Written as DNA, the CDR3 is TGTGCCAGTAGTATGGGACAGGGGGCAGATACGCAGTATTTT. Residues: CASSMGQGADTQYF. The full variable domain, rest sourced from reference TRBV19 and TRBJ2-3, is DGGITQSPKYLFRKEGQNVTLSCEQNLNHDAMYWYRQDPGQGLRLIYYSQIVNDFQKGDIAEGYSVSREKKESFPLTVTSAQKNPTAFYLCASSMGQGADTQYFGPGTRLTVL.

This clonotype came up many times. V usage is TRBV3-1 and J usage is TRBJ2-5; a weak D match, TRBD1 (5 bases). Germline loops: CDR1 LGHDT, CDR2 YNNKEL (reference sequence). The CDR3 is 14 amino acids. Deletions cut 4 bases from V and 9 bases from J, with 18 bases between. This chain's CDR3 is CASSRQPTMPAQYF. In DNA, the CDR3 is TGTGCCAGCAGCCGACAGCCTACAATGCCCGCCCAGTACTTC.

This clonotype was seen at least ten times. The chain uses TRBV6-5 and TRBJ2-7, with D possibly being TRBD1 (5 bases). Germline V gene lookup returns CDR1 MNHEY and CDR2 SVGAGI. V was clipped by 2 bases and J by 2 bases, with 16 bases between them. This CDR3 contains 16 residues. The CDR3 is CASSYGHLTGTYEQYF. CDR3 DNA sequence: TGTGCCAGCAGTTACGGACACCTAACGGGTACCTACGAGCAGTACTTC.

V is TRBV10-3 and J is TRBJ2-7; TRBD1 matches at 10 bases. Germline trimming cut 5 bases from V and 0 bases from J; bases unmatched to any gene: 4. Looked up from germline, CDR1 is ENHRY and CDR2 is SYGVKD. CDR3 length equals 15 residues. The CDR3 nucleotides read TGTGCCATCAGTCCCGGGACAGGGGTCTCCTACGAGCAGTACTTC. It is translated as CAISPGTGVSYEQYF.

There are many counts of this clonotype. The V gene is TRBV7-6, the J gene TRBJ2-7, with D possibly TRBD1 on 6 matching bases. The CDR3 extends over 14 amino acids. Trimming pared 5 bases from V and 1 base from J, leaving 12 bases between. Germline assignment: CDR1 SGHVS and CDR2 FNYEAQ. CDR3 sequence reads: CASSPRQESYEQYF. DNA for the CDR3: TGTGCCAGCAGCCCCCGACAGGAGTCCTACGAGCAGTACTTC.